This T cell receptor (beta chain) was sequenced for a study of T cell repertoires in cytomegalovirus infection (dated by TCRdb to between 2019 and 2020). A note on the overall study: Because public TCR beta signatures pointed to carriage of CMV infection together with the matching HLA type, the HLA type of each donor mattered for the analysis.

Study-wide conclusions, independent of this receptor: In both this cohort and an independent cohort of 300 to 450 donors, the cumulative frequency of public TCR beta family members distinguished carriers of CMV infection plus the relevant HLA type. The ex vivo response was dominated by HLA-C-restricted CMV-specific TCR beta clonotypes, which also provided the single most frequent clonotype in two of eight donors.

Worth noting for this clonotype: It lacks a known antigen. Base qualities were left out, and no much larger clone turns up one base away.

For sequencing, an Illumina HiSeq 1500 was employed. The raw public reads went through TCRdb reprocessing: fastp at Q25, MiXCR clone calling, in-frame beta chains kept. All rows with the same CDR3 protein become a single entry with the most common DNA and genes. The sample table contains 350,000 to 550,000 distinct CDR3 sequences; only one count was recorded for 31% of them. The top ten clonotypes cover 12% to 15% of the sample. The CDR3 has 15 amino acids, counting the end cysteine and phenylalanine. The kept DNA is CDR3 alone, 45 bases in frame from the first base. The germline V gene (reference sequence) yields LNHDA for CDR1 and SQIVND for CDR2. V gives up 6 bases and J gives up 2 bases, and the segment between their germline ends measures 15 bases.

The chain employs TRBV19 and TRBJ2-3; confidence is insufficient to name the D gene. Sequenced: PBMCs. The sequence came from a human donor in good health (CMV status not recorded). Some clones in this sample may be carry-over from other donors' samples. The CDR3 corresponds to CASSQAPGPTDTQYF. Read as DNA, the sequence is TGTGCCAGTAGCCAAGCCCCGGGCCCCACAGATACGCAGTATTTT. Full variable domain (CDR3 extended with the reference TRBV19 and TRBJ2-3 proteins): DGGITQSPKYLFRKEGQNVTLSCEQNLNHDAMYWYRQDPGQGLRLIYYSQIVNDFQKGDIAEGYSVSREKKESFPLTVTSAQKNPTAFYLCASSQAPGPTDTQYFGPGTRLTVL.